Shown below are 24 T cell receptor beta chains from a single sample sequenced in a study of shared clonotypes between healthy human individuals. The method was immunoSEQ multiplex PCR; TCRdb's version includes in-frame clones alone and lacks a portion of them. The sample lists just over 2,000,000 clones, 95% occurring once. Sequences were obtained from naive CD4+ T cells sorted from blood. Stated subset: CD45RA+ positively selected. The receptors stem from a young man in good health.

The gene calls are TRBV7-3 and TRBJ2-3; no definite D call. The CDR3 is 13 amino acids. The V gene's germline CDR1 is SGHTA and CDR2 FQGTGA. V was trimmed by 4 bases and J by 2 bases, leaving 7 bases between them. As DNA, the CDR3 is TGTGCCAGCAGCTCCAGAGACACAGATACGCAGTATTTT. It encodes CASSSRDTDTQYF.

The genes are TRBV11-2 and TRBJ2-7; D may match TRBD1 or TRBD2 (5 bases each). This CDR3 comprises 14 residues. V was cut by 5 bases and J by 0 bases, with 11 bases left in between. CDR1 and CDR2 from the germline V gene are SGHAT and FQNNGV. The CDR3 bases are TGTGCCAGCAGCCCGAGAGGGGACTCCTACGAGCAGTACTTC. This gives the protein CASSPRGDSYEQYF. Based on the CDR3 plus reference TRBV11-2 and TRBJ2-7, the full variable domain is EAGVAQSPRYKIIEKRQSVAFWCNPISGHATLYWYQQILGQGPKLLIQFQNNGVVDDSQLPKDRFSAERLKGVDSTLKIQPAKLEDSAVYLCASSPRGDSYEQYFGPGTRLTVT.

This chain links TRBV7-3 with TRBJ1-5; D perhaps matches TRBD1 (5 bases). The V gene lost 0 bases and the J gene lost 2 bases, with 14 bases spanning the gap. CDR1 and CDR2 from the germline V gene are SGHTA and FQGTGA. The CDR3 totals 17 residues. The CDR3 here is CASSLTPPGRGNQPQHF. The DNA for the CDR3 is TGTGCCAGCAGCTTAACACCCCCAGGCAGGGGCAATCAGCCCCAGCATTTT.

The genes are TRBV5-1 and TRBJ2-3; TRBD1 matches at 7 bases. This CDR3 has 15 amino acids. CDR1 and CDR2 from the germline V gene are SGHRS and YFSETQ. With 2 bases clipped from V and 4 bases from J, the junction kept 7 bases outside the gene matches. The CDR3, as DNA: TGCGCCAGCAGCTTAGCCAGGGGGAGCCCAGATACGCAGTATTTT. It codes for CASSLARGSPDTQYF. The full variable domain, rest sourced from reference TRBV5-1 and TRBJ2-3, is KAGVTQTPRYLIKTRGQQVTLSCSPISGHRSVSWYQQTPGQGLQFLFEYFSETQRNKGNFPGRFSGRQFSNSRSEMNVSTLELGDSALYLCASSLARGSPDTQYFGPGTRLTVL.

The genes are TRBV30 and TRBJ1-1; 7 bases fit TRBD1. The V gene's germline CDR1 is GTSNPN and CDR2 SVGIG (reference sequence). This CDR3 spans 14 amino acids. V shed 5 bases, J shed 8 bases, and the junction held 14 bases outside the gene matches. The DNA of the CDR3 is TGTGCCTGGGATCGCGGGACAGCCATTTTAGAAGCTTTCTTT. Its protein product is CAWDRGTAILEAFF. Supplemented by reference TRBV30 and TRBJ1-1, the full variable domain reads SQTIHQWPATLVQPVGSPLSLECTVEGTSNPNLYWYRQAAGRGLQLLFYSVGIGQISSEVPQNLSASRPQDRQFILSSKKLLLSDSGFYLCAWDRGTAILEAFFGQGTRLTVV.

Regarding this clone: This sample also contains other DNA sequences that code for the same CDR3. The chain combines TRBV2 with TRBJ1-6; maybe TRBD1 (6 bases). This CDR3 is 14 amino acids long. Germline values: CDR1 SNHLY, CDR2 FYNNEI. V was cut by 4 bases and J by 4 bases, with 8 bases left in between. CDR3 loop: CASSVDRYNSPLHF. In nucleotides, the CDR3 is TGTGCCAGCAGTGTCGACAGGTATAATTCACCCCTCCACTTT.

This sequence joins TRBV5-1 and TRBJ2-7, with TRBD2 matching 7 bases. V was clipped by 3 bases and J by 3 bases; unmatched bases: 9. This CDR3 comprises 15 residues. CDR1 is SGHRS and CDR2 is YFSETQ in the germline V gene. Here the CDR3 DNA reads TGCGCCAGCAGCTGGAGCGGGGTGGGCTACTACGAGCAGTACTTC. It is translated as CASSWSGVGYYEQYF.

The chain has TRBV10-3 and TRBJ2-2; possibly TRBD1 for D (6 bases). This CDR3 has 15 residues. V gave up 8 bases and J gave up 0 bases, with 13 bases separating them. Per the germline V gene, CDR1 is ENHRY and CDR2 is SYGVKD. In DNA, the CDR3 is TGTGCCATCGGGGAGACAGGTGCGAACACCGGGGAGCTGTTTTTT. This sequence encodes CAIGETGANTGELFF.

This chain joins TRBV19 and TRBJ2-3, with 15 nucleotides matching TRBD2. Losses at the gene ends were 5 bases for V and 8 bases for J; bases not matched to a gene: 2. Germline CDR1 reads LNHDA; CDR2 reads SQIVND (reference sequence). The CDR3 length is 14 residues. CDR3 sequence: CASSSGLAGGTQYF. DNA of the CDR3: TGTGCCAGTAGTTCGGGACTAGCGGGAGGTACGCAGTATTTT.

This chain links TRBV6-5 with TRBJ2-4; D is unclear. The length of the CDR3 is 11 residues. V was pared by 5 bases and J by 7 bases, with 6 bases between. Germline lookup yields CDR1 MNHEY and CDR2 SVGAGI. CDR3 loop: CASSTGNIQYF. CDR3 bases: TGTGCCAGCAGTACCGGGAACATTCAGTACTTC.

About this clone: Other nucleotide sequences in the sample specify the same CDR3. The CDR3 nucleotides read TGCGCCAGCAGCCAAGATCTGGGACTAGCAGCTAGCACAGATACGCAGTATTTT. It specifies CASSQDLGLAASTDTQYF. The genes are TRBV4-3 and TRBJ2-3; 9 bases match TRBD2. CDR3 length: 18 residues. CDR1 is LGHNA, CDR2 YSLEER, per germline. After removal of 0 bases from V and 0 bases from J, the junction contained 7 bases not matched to a gene.

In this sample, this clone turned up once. CDR3 DNA sequence: TGCGCCAGCAGCCAATTTCTAGCGGGGGGGCTACAAGAGACCCAGTACTTC. Residues: CASSQFLAGGLQETQYF. The chain recombines TRBV4-1 with TRBJ2-5, with 12 nucleotides matching TRBD2. The CDR3 has 17 residues. Losses at the gene ends were 2 bases for V and 2 bases for J; bases not matched to a gene: 6. The V gene's germline CDR1 is MGHRA and CDR2 YSYEKL.

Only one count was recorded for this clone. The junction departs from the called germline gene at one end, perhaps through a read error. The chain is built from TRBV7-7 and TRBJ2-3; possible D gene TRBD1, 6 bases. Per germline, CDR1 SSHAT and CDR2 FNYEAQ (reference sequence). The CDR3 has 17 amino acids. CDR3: CASSLGVRGQDTDTQYF. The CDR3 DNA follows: TGTGCTAGCAGCTTAGGTGTTCGGGGACAAGACACAGATACGCAGTATTTT.

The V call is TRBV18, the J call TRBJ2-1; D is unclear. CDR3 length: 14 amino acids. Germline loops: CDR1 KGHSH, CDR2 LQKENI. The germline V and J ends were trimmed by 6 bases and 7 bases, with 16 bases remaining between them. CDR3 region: CASSPDGVGNEQFF. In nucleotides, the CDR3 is TGTGCCAGCTCCCCGGACGGAGTTGGGAATGAGCAGTTCTTC.

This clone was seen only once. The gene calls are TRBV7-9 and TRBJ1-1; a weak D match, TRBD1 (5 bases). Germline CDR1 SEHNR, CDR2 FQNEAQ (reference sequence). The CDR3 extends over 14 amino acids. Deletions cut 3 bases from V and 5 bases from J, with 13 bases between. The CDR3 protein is CASSFVDRGTEAFF. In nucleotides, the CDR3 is TGTGCCAGCAGCTTTGTGGACCGGGGGACTGAAGCTTTCTTT.

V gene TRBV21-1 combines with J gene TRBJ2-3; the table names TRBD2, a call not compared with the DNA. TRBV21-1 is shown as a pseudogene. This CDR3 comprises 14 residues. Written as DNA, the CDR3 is TGTGCCAGATCTCGGACTAGTCGCACAGATACGCAGTATTTT. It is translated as CARSRTSRTDTQYF.

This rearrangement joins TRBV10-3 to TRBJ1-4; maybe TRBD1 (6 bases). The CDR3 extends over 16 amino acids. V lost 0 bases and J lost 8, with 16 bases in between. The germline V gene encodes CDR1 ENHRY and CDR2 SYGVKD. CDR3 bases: TGTGCCATCAGTGAGTCCCCGGGACAACTGGGAGAAAAACTGTTTTTT. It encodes CAISESPGQLGEKLFF.

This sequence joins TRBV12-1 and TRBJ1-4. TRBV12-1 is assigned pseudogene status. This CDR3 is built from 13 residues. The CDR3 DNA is TGTGCCAGCAGCTTTGCGCGGATACTAAAACTGTTTTTT. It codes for CASSFARILKLFF.

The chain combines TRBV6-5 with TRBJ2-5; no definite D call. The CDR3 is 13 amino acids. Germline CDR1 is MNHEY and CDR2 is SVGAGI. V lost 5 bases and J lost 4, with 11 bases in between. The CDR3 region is CASSIVERETQYF. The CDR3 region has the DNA TGTGCCAGCAGTATAGTAGAGCGAGAGACCCAGTACTTC.

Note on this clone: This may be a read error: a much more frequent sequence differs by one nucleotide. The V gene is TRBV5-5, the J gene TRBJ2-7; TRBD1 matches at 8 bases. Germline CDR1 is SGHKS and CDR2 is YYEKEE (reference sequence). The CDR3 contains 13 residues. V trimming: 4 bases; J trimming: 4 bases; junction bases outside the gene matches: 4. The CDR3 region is CASSRDRGYEQYF. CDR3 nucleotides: TGTGCCAGCAGCCGAGACAGGGGATACGAGCAGTACTTC.

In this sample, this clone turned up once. CDR3 DNA: TGTGCCATCAGCCCGACAGGGCGGGACGAGCAGTACTTC. Translating it yields CAISPTGRDEQYF. The chain carries TRBV10-3 and TRBJ2-7; 7 nucleotides agree with TRBD1. Germline CDR1 reads ENHRY; CDR2 reads SYGVKD. The ends lost 6 bases at V and 5 bases at J; junction bases unmatched: 7. The CDR3 covers 13 residues.

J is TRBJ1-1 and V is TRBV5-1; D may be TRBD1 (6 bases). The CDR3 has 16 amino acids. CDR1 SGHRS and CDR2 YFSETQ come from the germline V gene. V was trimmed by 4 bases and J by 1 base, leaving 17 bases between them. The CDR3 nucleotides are TGCGCCAGCAGCGTAGAAGGGGGGGCTCGGAACACTGAAGCTTTCTTT. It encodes CASSVEGGARNTEAFF.

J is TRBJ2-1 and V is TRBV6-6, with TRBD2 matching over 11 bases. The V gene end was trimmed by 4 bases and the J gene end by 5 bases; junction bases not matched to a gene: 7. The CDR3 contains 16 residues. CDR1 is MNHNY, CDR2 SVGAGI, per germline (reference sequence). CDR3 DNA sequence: TGTGCCAGCAGTTCCCCCGGGACTAGCGGCCACAATGAGCAGTTCTTC. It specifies CASSSPGTSGHNEQFF.

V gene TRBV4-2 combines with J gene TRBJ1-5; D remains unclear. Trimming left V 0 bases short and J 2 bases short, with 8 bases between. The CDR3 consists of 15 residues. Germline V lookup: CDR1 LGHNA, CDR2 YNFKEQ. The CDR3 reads CASSQDGDRNQPQHF. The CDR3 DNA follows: TGTGCCAGCAGCCAAGATGGGGATCGCAATCAGCCCCAGCATTTT.